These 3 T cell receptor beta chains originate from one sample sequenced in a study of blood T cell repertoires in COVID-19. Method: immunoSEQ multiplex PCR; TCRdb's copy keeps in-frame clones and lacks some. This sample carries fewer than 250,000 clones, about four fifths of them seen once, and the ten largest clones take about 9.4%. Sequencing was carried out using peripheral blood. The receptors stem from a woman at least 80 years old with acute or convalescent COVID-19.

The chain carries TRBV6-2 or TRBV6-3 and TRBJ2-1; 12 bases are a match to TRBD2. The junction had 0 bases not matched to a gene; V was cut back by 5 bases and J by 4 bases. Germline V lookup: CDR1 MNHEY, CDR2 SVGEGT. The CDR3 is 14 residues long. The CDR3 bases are TGTGCCAGCAGTGGACTAGCGGGGTACAATGAGCAGTTCTTC. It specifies CASSGLAGYNEQFF.

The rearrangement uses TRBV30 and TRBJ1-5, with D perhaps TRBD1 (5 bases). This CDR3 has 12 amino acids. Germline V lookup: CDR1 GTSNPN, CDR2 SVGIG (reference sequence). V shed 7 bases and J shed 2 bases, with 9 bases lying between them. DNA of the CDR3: TGTGCCTCAGGCAGGGGCAATCAGCCCCAGCATTTT. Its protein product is CASGRGNQPQHF.

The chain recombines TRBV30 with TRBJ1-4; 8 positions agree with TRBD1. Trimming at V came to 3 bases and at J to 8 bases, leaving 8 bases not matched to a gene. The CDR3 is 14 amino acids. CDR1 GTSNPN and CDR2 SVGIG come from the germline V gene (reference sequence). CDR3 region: CAWRDDRGGEKLFF. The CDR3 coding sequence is TGTGCCTGGAGAGATGACAGGGGAGGAGAAAAACTGTTTTTT.